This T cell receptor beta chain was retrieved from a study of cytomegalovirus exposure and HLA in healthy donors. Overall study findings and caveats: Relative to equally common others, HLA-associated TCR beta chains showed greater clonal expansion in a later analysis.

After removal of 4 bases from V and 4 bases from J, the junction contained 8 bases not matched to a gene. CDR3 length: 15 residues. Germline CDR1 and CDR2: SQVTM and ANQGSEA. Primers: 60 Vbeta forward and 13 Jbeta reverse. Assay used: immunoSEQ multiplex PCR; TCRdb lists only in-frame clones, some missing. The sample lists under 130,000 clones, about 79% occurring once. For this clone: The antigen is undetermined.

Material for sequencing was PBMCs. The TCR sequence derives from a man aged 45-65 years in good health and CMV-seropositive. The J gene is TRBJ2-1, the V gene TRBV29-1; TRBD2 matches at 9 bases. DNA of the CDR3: TGCAGCGTTGTGCGGCGGGAGGGCCGTTACAATGAGCAGTTCTTC. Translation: CSVVRREGRYNEQFF.